Listed here is a single T cell receptor beta chain. CDR1 is MDHEN, CDR2 SYDVKM, per germline. V lost 5 bases and J lost 7, with 14 bases in between. CDR3 length: 14 amino acids. The investigators reverse transcribed all of the isolated RNA, so they sequenced expressed TCRB transcripts. The table came from immunoSEQ multiplex PCR; TCRdb's copy has only in-frame clones and leaves some out. The data hold more than 300,000 clones, with about 16% observed a single time. This sample was included in a study of beta chain features in type 1 diabetes. The genes are TRBV28 and TRBJ2-2, with a tentative D call TRBD2 (5 bases). What was sequenced was naive CD4+ T cells from blood. The sequence was obtained from a woman aged 18 to 35 in good health. The DNA of the CDR3 is TGTGCCAGCAGTAAGAGGGAGTATCACGGGGAGCTGTTTTTT. Its translation is CASSKREYHGELFF.